The rows below give T cell receptor beta chains drawn from one sample of a study of OX40 agonist ivuxolimab in advanced cancers. Only in-frame clones appear in the TCRdb table, and some are missing; sequencing was by immunoSEQ multiplex PCR. The repertoire consists of approximately 60,000 clones, with approximately 92% occurring once and the leading ten covering roughly 13%. The specimen was CD4+ or CD8+ T cells sorted from blood, collected in a trial of the OX40 agonist ivuxolimab. The receptors here all came from an adult with an advanced solid tumor such as melanoma, head and neck, liver or kidney cancer. Both conserved end residues are part of each CDR3. Fields, in order: CDR3 protein, CDR3 DNA, V gene, J gene, D gene, clone size. D genes are given only for firm matches. Size values are once, few and many counts, or a class for expanded clones, and some rows have none.

CDR3: CASSQGPSFNEQYF; DNA: TGCGCCAGCAGCCAAGGTCCAAGTTTTAACGAGCAGTACTTC; V: TRBV4-1; J: TRBJ2-7; D: .; size: .
CDR3: CASSLAGGEQYF; DNA: TGTGCCAGCAGTCTAGCGGGGGGCGAGCAGTACTTC; V: TRBV7-6; J: TRBJ2-7; D: TRBD2; size: once
CDR3: CASSLGGGIYEQYF; DNA: TGTGCCAGCAGCTTAGGGGGAGGGATCTACGAGCAGTACTTC; V: TRBV7-9; J: TRBJ2-7; D: TRBD2; size: once
CDR3: CASSLSGYNQPQHF; DNA: TGTGCCAGCAGTTTATCAGGGTACAATCAGCCCCAGCATTTT; V: TRBV27; J: TRBJ1-5; D: .; size: .
CDR3: CASSPWGGGEQYF; DNA: TGTGCCAGCAGCCCCTGGGGGGGAGGCGAGCAGTACTTC; V: TRBV13; J: TRBJ2-7; D: TRBD2; size: .
CDR3: CASSTSLSADTQYF; DNA: TGTGCCAGCAGCACTAGCCTGAGTGCAGATACGCAGTATTTT; V: TRBV7-6; J: TRBJ2-3; D: .; size: .
CDR3: CASRTQGGTEAFF; DNA: TGTGCCAGCAGGACTCAGGGAGGCACTGAAGCTTTCTTT; V: TRBV7-9; J: TRBJ1-1; D: .; size: .
CDR3: CASSLGGGVIYGYTF; DNA: TGTGCCAGCAGCTTGGGGGGAGGAGTCATTTATGGCTACACCTTC; V: TRBV9; J: TRBJ1-2; D: .; size: few
CDR3: CSVVLDRPGAFF; DNA: TGCAGCGTTGTACTGGACAGGCCTGGAGCTTTCTTT; V: TRBV29-1; J: TRBJ1-1; D: TRBD1; size: .
CDR3: CASTGDSYEQYF; DNA: TGTGCCAGCACTGGGGACTCCTACGAGCAGTACTTC; V: TRBV6-6; J: TRBJ2-7; D: .; size: .
CDR3: CASSVQGSYEQYF; DNA: TGTGCCAGTAGTGTCCAGGGGAGTTACGAGCAGTACTTC; V: TRBV19; J: TRBJ2-7; D: .; size: .
CDR3: CASRIAGGSEQYF; DNA: TGTGCCAGCAGGATAGCGGGAGGGTCCGAGCAGTACTTC; V: TRBV7-9; J: TRBJ2-7; D: TRBD2; size: .
CDR3: CASSLGRTGGPLEQYF; DNA: TGTGCCAGCAGCTTAGGCCGGACAGGGGGGCCCCTCGAGCAGTACTTC; V: TRBV7-9; J: TRBJ2-7; D: TRBD1; size: .
CDR3: CASSLNREISYEQYF; DNA: TGCGCCAGCAGCCTAAACAGGGAAATCAGCTACGAGCAGTACTTC; V: TRBV5-1; J: TRBJ2-7; D: .; size: once
CDR3: CASSGGQGYEQYF; DNA: TGTGCCAGCAGCGGCGGACAGGGCTACGAGCAGTACTTC; V: TRBV9; J: TRBJ2-7; D: TRBD1; size: .
CDR3: CASSATVSGTRSPNEQFF; DNA: TGTGCCAGCAGCGCGACAGTCTCCGGGACTAGATCCCCCAATGAGCAGTTCTTC; V: TRBV9; J: TRBJ2-1; D: TRBD2; size: .
CDR3: CASSHLQGPDTGELFF; DNA: TGTGCCAGCAGCCATCTCCAAGGGCCAGACACCGGGGAGCTGTTTTTT; V: TRBV4-2; J: TRBJ2-2; D: .; size: .
CDR3: CAIGQGREPQHF; DNA: TGTGCCATCGGACAGGGAAGGGAGCCCCAGCATTTT; V: TRBV10-3; J: TRBJ1-5; D: TRBD1; size: .
CDR3: CASSFGTGGNEQFF; DNA: TGTGCCAGCAGCTTTGGGACAGGGGGTAATGAGCAGTTCTTC; V: TRBV5-6; J: TRBJ2-1; D: TRBD1; size: .
CDR3: CASSLTGTDPEAFF; DNA: TGTGCCAGCAGTTTAACAGGGACGGACCCTGAAGCTTTCTTT; V: TRBV27; J: TRBJ1-1; D: .; size: .
CDR3: CASSSGGGGYTDTQYF; DNA: TGTGCCAGCAGCTCCGGCGGGGGGGGATACACAGATACGCAGTATTTT; V: TRBV13; J: TRBJ2-3; D: TRBD2; size: .
CDR3: CASSFSGSNNEQFF; DNA: TGTGCCAGCAGCTTTAGCGGGAGTAACAATGAGCAGTTCTTC; V: TRBV7-3; J: TRBJ2-1; D: TRBD2; size: .
CDR3: CASSSLGEVNEQFF; DNA: TGTGCCAGCAGTTCCCTGGGGGAGGTCAATGAGCAGTTCTTC; V: TRBV28; J: TRBJ2-1; D: .; size: .
CDR3: CASSPGQGSYGYTF; DNA: TGTGCCAGCAGCCCAGGACAGGGTAGCTATGGCTACACCTTC; V: TRBV9; J: TRBJ1-2; D: TRBD1; size: .
CDR3: CASSETGGWEKLFF; DNA: TGTGCCAGCAGTGAAACTGGGGGCTGGGAAAAACTGTTTTTT; V: TRBV2; J: TRBJ1-4; D: .; size: .
CDR3: CASSNSSGRHLGYEQYF; DNA: TGTGCCAGCAGCAATTCTAGCGGGAGACACCTAGGCTACGAGCAGTACTTC; V: TRBV7-9; J: TRBJ2-7; D: TRBD2; size: .
CDR3: CASSVETDTDTQYF; DNA: TGTGCCAGCAGCGTGGAAACAGACACAGATACGCAGTATTTT; V: TRBV9; J: TRBJ2-3; D: .; size: .
CDR3: CASSLDPFGGQPQHF; DNA: TGTGCCAGCAGCTTAGACCCGTTTGGAGGTCAGCCCCAGCATTTT; V: TRBV7-8; J: TRBJ1-5; D: .; size: .
CDR3: CATEREGTVGNEQFF; DNA: TGTGCCACCGAGCGGGAGGGTACGGTGGGTAATGAGCAGTTCTTC; V: TRBV21-1; J: TRBJ2-1; D: .; size: .
CDR3: CASSSPGQGPYEQYF; DNA: TGTGCCAGCAGCTCTCCGGGACAGGGTCCCTACGAGCAGTACTTC; V: TRBV5-6; J: TRBJ2-7; D: TRBD1; size: .
CDR3: CASSLDRGLEQYF; DNA: TGCGCCAGCAGCTTGGATCGGGGGCTCGAGCAGTACTTC; V: TRBV5-1; J: TRBJ2-7; D: .; size: .